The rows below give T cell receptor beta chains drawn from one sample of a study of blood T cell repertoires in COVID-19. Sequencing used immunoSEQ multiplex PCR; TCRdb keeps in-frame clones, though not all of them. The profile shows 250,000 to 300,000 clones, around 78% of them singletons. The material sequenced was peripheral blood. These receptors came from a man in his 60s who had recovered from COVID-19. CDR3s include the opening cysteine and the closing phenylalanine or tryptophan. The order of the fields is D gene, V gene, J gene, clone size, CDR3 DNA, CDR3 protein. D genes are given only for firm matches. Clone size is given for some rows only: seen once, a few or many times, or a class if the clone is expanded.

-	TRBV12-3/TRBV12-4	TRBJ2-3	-	TGTGCCAGCAGTTTAGGGGAGCGGGATACGCAGTATTTT	CASSLGERDTQYF
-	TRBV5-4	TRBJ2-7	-	TGTGCCAGCAGCGCCGACTATTCGGCCTACGAGCAGTACTTC	CASSADYSAYEQYF
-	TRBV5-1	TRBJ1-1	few	TGCGCCAGCAGCTTGGAGGGAGTGAACACTGAAGCTTTCTTT	CASSLEGVNTEAFF
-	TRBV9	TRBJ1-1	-	TGTGCCAGCAGCCACGAGAGCGGGGGTCCTGAAGCTTTCTTT	CASSHESGGPEAFF
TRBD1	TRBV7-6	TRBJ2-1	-	TGTGCCAGCAGCTTTACGGGGACAGAAAATGAGCAGTTCTTC	CASSFTGTENEQFF
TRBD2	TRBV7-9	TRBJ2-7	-	TGTGCCAGCAGCTTAGGTCTAGCGGGGGGAGGCGAGCAGTACTTC	CASSLGLAGGGEQYF
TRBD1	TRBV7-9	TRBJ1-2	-	TGTGCCAGCACGGGCGGGACAGGAGACTATGGCTACACCTTC	CASTGGTGDYGYTF
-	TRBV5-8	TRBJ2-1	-	TGTGCCAGCAGCCCACCGGGCAATGAGCAGTTCTTC	CASSPPGNEQFF
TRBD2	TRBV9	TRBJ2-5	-	TGTGCCAGCAGCGTAGATACTAGCGGGGGGGTGCGGGAGACCCAGTACTTC	CASSVDTSGGVRETQYF
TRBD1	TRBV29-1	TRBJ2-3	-	TGCAGCGTTTGGACAGGGGGTACCGATACGCAGTATTTT	CSVWTGGTDTQYF
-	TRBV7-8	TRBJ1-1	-	TGTGCCAGCAGCCGGCGGGGCACTGAAGCTTTCTTT	CASSRRGTEAFF
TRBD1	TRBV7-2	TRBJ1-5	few	TGTGCCAGCAGCTACAGGGGGCAGCAGCCCCAGCATTTT	CASSYRGQQPQHF
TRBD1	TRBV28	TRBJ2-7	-	TGTGCCAGCACCGAGGGACAGGGTCCCTACGAGCAGTACTTC	CASTEGQGPYEQYF
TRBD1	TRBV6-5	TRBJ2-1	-	TGTGCCAGCAGTCACAGGGGGAGCTACAATGAGCAGTTCTTC	CASSHRGSYNEQFF
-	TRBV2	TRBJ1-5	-	TGTGCCAGCACCTCCGTCCGGAATCAGCCCCAGCATTTT	CASTSVRNQPQHF
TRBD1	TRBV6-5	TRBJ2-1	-	TGTGCCAGCAGTATGGGAGACAGGGGTTTAGATGAGCAGTTCTTC	CASSMGDRGLDEQFF
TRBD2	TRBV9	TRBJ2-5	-	TGTGCCAGCAGCGTAGCCGGGGGGAAAGAAGAGACCCAGTACTTC	CASSVAGGKEETQYF
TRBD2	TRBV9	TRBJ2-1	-	TGTGCCAGCAGCGTAGCGGGACTAGCGGGACGAAGGGAGCAGTTCTTC	CASSVAGLAGRREQFF
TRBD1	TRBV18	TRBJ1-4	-	TGTGCCAGCTCTCAGCAACCCCCGGGACAGGGACAAAGGACTAATGAAAAACTGTTTTTT	CASSQQPPGQGQRTNEKLFF
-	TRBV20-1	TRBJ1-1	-	TGCAGTGCCGGGAACACTGAAGCTTTCTTT	CSAGNTEAFF
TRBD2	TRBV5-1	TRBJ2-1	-	TGCGCCAGCAGCACCAGACAGGACCTGGGACTAGCGGGAGGCAATGAGCAGTTCTTC	CASSTRQDLGLAGGNEQFF
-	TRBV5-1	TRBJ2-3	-	TGCGCCAGCAGCTTGGGTTCGGGTTTGGGAGATACGCAGTATTTT	CASSLGSGLGDTQYF
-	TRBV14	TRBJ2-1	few	TGTGCCAGCAGCCCCGGGAGTCGCGGCAATGAGCAGTTCTTC	CASSPGSRGNEQFF
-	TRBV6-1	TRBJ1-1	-	TGTGCCAGCAGTGAGTGGAGCACGAGAGCTTTCTTT	CASSEWSTRAFF
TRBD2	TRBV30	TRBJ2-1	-	TGTGCCTGGGACTCCGGGACTAGCGCGCGGGAGCAGTTCTTC	CAWDSGTSAREQFF
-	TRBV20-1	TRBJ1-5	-	TGCAGTGCTAGTGTCGTTTTGTGGGGGCTCGGTCAGCCCCAGCATTTT	CSASVVLWGLGQPQHF
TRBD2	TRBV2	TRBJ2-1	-	TGTGCCAGCCGTAGGGCCCTTAGCGGGATCTACAATGAGCAGTTCTTC	CASRRALSGIYNEQFF
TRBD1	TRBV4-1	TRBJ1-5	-	TGCGCCAGCAGCCAAGTTGTTAGCGGGACAGGGCAGCTTTATAGCAATCAGCCCCAGCATTTT	CASSQVVSGTGQLYSNQPQHF
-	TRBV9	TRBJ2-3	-	TGTGCCAGCAGCATCCGGTTCACAGATACGCAGTATTTT	CASSIRFTDTQYF
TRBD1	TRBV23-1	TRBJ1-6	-	TGCGCCAGCGGCCCGGGACAGTCCAATAATTCACCCCTCCACTTT	CASGPGQSNNSPLHF
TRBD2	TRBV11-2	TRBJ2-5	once	TGTGCCAGCAGCTATGGCGCGGGGGGTCTGCGCCAAGAGACCCAGTACTTC	CASSYGAGGLRQETQYF
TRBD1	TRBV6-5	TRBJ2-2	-	TGTGCCAGCAGTTATCGGGACAGTAACACCGGGGAGCTGTTTTTT	CASSYRDSNTGELFF
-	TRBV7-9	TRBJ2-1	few	TGTGCCAGCAGCTTGAGGGGGAACTTATACAATGAGCAGTTCTTC	CASSLRGNLYNEQFF
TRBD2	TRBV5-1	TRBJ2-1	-	TGCGCCAGCAGCTTGGCGGGGACTAGCGGGAGCGGGTCCAATGAGCAGTTCTTC	CASSLAGTSGSGSNEQFF
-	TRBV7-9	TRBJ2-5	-	TGTGCCAGCAGCTCCGCGAGGCAAGAGACCCAGTACTTC	CASSSARQETQYF
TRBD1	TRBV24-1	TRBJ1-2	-	TGTGCCACCAGTGATTTTGACAGGGCCTATGGCTACACCTTC	CATSDFDRAYGYTF
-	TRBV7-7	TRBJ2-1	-	TGTGCCAGCAGCTTGGGGCGCGACGTCAATGAGCAGTTCTTC	CASSLGRDVNEQFF
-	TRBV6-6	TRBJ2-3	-	TGTGCCAGCAGCCAGCACACGTCGGGGGATACGCAGTATTTT	CASSQHTSGDTQYF
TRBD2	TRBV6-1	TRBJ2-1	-	TGTGCCAGCAGTGCCCTACTAGCGGGGGGAAACAATGAGCAGTTCTTC	CASSALLAGGNNEQFF
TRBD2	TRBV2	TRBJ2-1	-	TGTGCCAGCAGTGAGGTAGCGGGGGGATCAGGGGAGCAGTTCTTC	CASSEVAGGSGEQFF